This T cell receptor (beta chain) came from a study of identical twins. General study findings and limits: Excess low generation probability was seen in twin-shared out-of-frame alpha sequences. Cord blood beta clonotypes that were abundant carried fewer insertions, and memory repertoires showed no such trend. Excess sharing between twins was weaker in beta out-of-frame sequences.

The sample holds a few counts of this clonotype. The target antigen is unknown. With template switching, a universal primer site was added, and the cDNA carried unique molecular identifiers. TCRdb re-called the 5' RACE reads through MiXCR, storing one row per CDR3 protein. In the table there are hundreds of thousands of distinct CDR3 sequences, around 6% of which are singletons. This CDR3 comprises 16 residues. J was trimmed by 2 bases and V by 1 base; bases with no gene match: 5. CDR1 is SGHVS, CDR2 FNYEAQ, per germline. The chain is built from TRBV7-6 and TRBJ2-1, with TRBD2 matching over 7 bases. Material: naive T cells sorted from blood. This receptor was obtained from a man between 18 and 35 years old in good health. The CDR3 loop is CASSLGLAIPYNEQFF. The CDR3 coding sequence is TGTGCCAGCAGCTTAGGACTAGCCATTCCCTACAATGAGCAGTTCTTC.